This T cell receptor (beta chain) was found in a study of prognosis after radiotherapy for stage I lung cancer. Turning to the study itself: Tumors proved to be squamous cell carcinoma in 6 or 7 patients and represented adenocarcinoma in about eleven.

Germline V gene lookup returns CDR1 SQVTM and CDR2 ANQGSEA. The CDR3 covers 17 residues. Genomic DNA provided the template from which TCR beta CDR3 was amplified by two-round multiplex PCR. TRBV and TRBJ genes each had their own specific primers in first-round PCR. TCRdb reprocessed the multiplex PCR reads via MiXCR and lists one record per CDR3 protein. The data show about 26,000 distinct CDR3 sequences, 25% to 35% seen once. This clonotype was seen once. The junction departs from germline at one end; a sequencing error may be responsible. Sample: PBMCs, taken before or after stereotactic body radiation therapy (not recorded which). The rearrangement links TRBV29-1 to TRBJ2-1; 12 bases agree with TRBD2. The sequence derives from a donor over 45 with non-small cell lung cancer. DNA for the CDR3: TGCAGAGTTGGCACCTTCGAACTAGCGGGGGGCGGGGGTGAGCAGTTCTTC. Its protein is CRVGTFELAGGGGEQFF.